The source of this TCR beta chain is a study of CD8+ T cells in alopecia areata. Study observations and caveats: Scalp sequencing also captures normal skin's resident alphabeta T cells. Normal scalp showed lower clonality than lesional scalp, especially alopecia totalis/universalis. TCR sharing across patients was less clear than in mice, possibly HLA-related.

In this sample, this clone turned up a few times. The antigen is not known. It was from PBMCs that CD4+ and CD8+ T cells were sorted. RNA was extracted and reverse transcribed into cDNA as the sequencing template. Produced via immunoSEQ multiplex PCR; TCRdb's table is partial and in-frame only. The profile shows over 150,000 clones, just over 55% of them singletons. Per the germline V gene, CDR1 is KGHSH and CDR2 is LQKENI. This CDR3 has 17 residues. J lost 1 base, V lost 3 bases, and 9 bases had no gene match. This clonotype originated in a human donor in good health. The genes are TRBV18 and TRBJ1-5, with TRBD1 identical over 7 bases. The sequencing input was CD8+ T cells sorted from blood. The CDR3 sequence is CASSPVEGAFSNQPQHF. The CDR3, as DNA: TGTGCCAGCTCACCCGTCGAGGGGGCATTCAGCAATCAGCCCCAGCATTTT. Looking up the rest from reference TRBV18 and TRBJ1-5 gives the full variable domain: NAGVMQNPRHLVRRRGQEARLRCSPMKGHSHVYWYRQLPEEGLKFMVYLQKENIIDESGMPKERFSAEFPKEGPSILRIQQVVRGDSAAYFCASSPVEGAFSNQPQHFGDGTRLSIL.